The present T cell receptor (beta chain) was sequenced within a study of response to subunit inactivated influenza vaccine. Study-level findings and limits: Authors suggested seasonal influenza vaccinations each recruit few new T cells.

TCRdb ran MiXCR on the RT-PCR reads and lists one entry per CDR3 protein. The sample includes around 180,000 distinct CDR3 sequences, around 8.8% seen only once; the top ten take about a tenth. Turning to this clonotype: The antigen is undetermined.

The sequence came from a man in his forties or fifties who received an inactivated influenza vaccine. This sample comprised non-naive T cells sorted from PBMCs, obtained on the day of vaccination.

CDR3 region: CSARDLRSSSNTYEQYF. CDR3 DNA: TGCAGTGCTAGAGATCTCCGGAGTAGTTCCAACACCTACGAGCAGTACTTC. The V and J genes are TRBV20-1 and TRBJ2-7; no clear D gene. With 0 bases removed from V and 2 bases from J, the gap between germline ends came to 20 bases. The CDR3 is made up of 17 amino acids. The V gene's germline CDR1 is DFQATT and CDR2 SNEGSKA (reference sequence).